Below are 2 T cell receptor beta chains sequenced from a single sample in a study of shared clonotypes between healthy human individuals. CD45RO negativity and positive selection for CCR7 defined naive CD8 cells, a population that excluded terminally differentiated effector memory CD45RA+ cells. The protocol was immunoSEQ multiplex PCR, while the TCRdb copy is restricted to in-frame clones and leaves out a portion. The sample holds about 2 million clones; less than 95% are singletons and the top ten take approximately 1.2%. Material for sequencing was naive CD8+ T cells sorted from blood. These receptors originate from a man between 18 and 35 years old in good health.

The chain is built from TRBV7-9 and TRBJ2-4; unclear D gene. The V end lost 5 bases, the J end lost 9 bases, and 20 bases lay between the germline ends. The CDR3 has 15 residues. Germline CDR1 is SEHNR and CDR2 is FQNEAQ (reference sequence). CDR3 amino acids: CASSPPYGDDSIQYF. In DNA form, the CDR3 reads TGTGCCAGCAGCCCCCCCTACGGAGACGATAGCATTCAGTACTTC. Using reference TRBV7-9 and TRBJ2-4 for the parts outside the CDR3, the full variable domain is DTGVSQNPRHKITKRGQNVTFRCDPISEHNRLYWYRQTLGQGPEFLTYFQNEAQLEKSRLLSDRFSAERPKGSFSTLEIQRTEQGDSAMYLCASSPPYGDDSIQYFGAGTRLSVL.

The V call is TRBV27, the J call TRBJ2-2, with D uncertain. V was trimmed by 5 bases and J by 8 bases, leaving 21 bases between them. Germline lookup yields CDR1 MNHEY and CDR2 SMNVEV (reference sequence). CDR3 length equals 16 residues. CDR3 DNA: TGTGCCAGCAGTCTTATCGGCTCTTCGAGAGATGGGGAGCTGTTTTTT. It yields the protein CASSLIGSSRDGELFF.